The clone carrying this T cell receptor (beta chain) was detected a few times. Source study methods: Reference gene primer amplification yielded estimated nucleated cell counts. Assay used: immunoSEQ multiplex PCR; TCRdb lists only in-frame clones, some missing. V, J and clone size were drawn from that table, and D and trimming were deduced from the DNA. The data show about 90,000 clones, over 80% seen once. This entry is derived from a study of blood T cell repertoires in COVID-19. Study in general: Both acute and convalescent COVID-19 samples were obtained from the United States, Italy and Spain.

The CDR3 sequence is 17 residues long. Germline V gene lookup returns CDR1 LNHDA and CDR2 SQIVND (reference sequence). Losses at the gene ends were 5 bases for V and 6 bases for J; bases not matched to a gene: 13. Specimen: peripheral blood. The chain is built from TRBV19 and TRBJ1-6, with 7 nucleotides matching TRBD1. The receptor was isolated from a woman aged 80 or over with active or convalescent COVID-19. Here the CDR3 DNA reads TGTGCCAGTAGTGTACGACAGGGAAACAACTTTAATTCACCCCTCCACTTT. This encodes CASSVRQGNNFNSPLHF.